The sequence of this TCR beta chain was determined in a study of T cell clonality in common variable immunodeficiency. Sequencing input was equivalent genomic DNA from CVID and controls. Only in-frame clones appear in the TCRdb table, and some are missing; sequencing was by immunoSEQ multiplex PCR. This table holds about 28,000 clones with no singletons; the top ten claim roughly 29%. Germline-derived CDR1 and CDR2 are SEHNR and FQNEAQ (reference sequence). The CDR3 is made up of 14 amino acids. Trimming left V 5 bases short and J 2 bases short, with 11 bases between. About this clone: Its antigen is currently unknown. The read is 3 residues too short to cover the CDR3 end, so that end is filled in from the germline J gene.

Reduced serum IgG, IgA and/or IgM plus specific antibody deficiency defined CVID. Study-wide findings and caveats: Patient heterogeneity in the CVID cohort limited correlations between repertoire features and clinical complications. The cause of increased CVID clonality remains unclear without subpopulation sequencing. In common variable immunodeficiency, TCR beta chains reportedly carried fewer deletions and N-nucleotide insertions.

This sequence was found in a human donor with common variable immunodeficiency. The gene calls are TRBV7-9 and TRBJ2-3; weak D call: TRBD1 (7 bases). Sequencing was performed on peripheral blood mononuclear cells. The DNA read from the CDR3 is TGTGCCAGCAGCGCGGGGACAGACACAGATACG. Encoded protein: CASSAGTDTDT. The entire CDR3 protein is CASSAGTDTDTQYF.